The rows below give T cell receptor beta chains drawn from one sample of a study of regulatory T cells in long-lasting Graves disease. TCRdb recomputed calls from the multiplex PCR reads with MiXCR, one row per CDR3 protein. The sample has approximately 400,000 distinct CDR3 sequences; 15% to 18% are singletons. This specimen was peripheral blood mononuclear cells (PBMCs), taken at new diagnosis, from a patient treated with antithyroid drugs. Receptor source: a female donor with Graves disease. The CDR3 runs from the conserved cysteine through the conserved F or W. The order of the fields is clone size, J gene, D gene, V gene, CDR3 protein, CDR3 DNA. A D gene is named only where the DNA matches it firmly. Size values are once, few and many counts, or a class for expanded clones, and some rows have none.

clone_size: many; j_call: TRBJ1-1; d_call: -; v_call: TRBV7-9; cdr3_aa: CASGKAFF; cdr3_nt: TGTGCCAGCGGCAAAGCTTTCTTT
clone_size: many; j_call: TRBJ2-7; d_call: -; v_call: TRBV28; cdr3_aa: CASTEYPSYEQYF; cdr3_nt: TGTGCCAGCACCGAATACCCATCCTACGAGCAGTACTTC
clone_size: many; j_call: TRBJ1-1; d_call: -; v_call: TRBV2; cdr3_aa: CASSAKNLGNTEAFF; cdr3_nt: TGTGCCAGCAGTGCTAAAAATCTAGGGAACACTGAAGCTTTCTTT
clone_size: many; j_call: TRBJ1-1; d_call: TRBD1; v_call: TRBV12-3/TRBV12-4; cdr3_aa: CASRLDRGHTEAFF; cdr3_nt: TGTGCCAGCAGATTGGACAGGGGGCACACTGAAGCTTTCTTT
clone_size: -; j_call: TRBJ1-1; d_call: TRBD1; v_call: TRBV7-9; cdr3_aa: CASSTTGENTEAFF; cdr3_nt: TGTGCCAGCAGCACTACAGGGGAAAACACTGAAGCTTTCTTT
clone_size: many; j_call: TRBJ2-7; d_call: -; v_call: TRBV28; cdr3_aa: CASSRYRESSYEQYF; cdr3_nt: TGCGCCAGCAGCCGCTACCGCGAGAGCTCCTACGAGCAGTACTTC
clone_size: many; j_call: TRBJ1-1; d_call: -; v_call: TRBV4-1; cdr3_aa: CASSQYHPTGNTEAFF; cdr3_nt: TGCGCCAGCAGCCAATATCATCCAACAGGGAACACTGAAGCTTTCTTT
clone_size: few; j_call: TRBJ1-2; d_call: -; v_call: TRBV19; cdr3_aa: CASSPRLVGHYGYTF; cdr3_nt: TGTGCCAGTAGTCCCCGCCTGGTGGGGCACTATGGCTACACCTTC
clone_size: -; j_call: TRBJ1-2; d_call: -; v_call: TRBV3-1; cdr3_aa: CASSNTGYYGYTF; cdr3_nt: TGTGCCAGCAGCAATACAGGGTACTATGGCTACACCTTC
clone_size: many; j_call: TRBJ1-1; d_call: TRBD1; v_call: TRBV14; cdr3_aa: CASSPTGGAAFF; cdr3_nt: TGTGCCAGCAGCCCCACAGGGGGCGCCGCTTTCTTT
clone_size: -; j_call: TRBJ2-6; d_call: TRBD1; v_call: TRBV10-3; cdr3_aa: CAIGTGQGTGANVLTF; cdr3_nt: TGTGCCATCGGAACCGGACAGGGGACTGGGGCCAACGTCCTGACTTTC
clone_size: many; j_call: TRBJ2-1; d_call: -; v_call: TRBV29-1; cdr3_aa: CSVEPDDRGYNEQFF; cdr3_nt: TGCAGCGTTGAACCGGACGACCGGGGCTACAATGAGCAGTTCTTC
clone_size: -; j_call: TRBJ1-4; d_call: TRBD1; v_call: TRBV19; cdr3_aa: CASSIGTANEKLFF; cdr3_nt: TGTGCCAGTAGTATCGGGACAGCAAATGAAAAACTGTTTTTT
clone_size: many; j_call: TRBJ2-1; d_call: TRBD2; v_call: TRBV7-9; cdr3_aa: CASSRSWGLAENEQFF; cdr3_nt: TGTGCCAGCAGCCGAAGTTGGGGACTAGCAGAGAATGAGCAGTTCTTC
clone_size: many; j_call: TRBJ1-1; d_call: -; v_call: TRBV2; cdr3_aa: CASSEGGRGTEAFF; cdr3_nt: TGTGCCAGCAGTGAAGGGGGCCGTGGCACTGAAGCTTTCTTT
clone_size: many; j_call: TRBJ1-2; d_call: -; v_call: TRBV3-1; cdr3_aa: CASSPANDYGYTF; cdr3_nt: TGTGCCAGCAGCCCGGCGAATGACTATGGCTACACCTTC
clone_size: many; j_call: TRBJ1-1; d_call: -; v_call: TRBV6-2/TRBV6-3; cdr3_aa: CASSYSGRNTEAFF; cdr3_nt: TGTGCCAGCAGTTACTCTGGACGGAACACTGAAGCTTTCTTT
clone_size: -; j_call: TRBJ2-1; d_call: -; v_call: TRBV28; cdr3_aa: CASSQIRDSSSYNEQFF; cdr3_nt: TGTGCCAGCAGTCAAATCCGGGACTCGAGCTCCTACAATGAGCAGTTCTTC
clone_size: few; j_call: TRBJ2-1; d_call: -; v_call: TRBV29-1; cdr3_aa: CSVNGWQENEQFF; cdr3_nt: TGCAGCGTTAACGGTTGGCAGGAAAATGAGCAGTTCTTC
clone_size: -; j_call: TRBJ2-1; d_call: -; v_call: TRBV6-1; cdr3_aa: CAIGTGNEQFF; cdr3_nt: TGTGCCATCGGAACAGGGAATGAGCAGTTCTTC
clone_size: many; j_call: TRBJ2-7; d_call: TRBD2; v_call: TRBV19; cdr3_aa: CASSLPQGSGRGEQYF; cdr3_nt: TGTGCCAGTAGTCTACCCCAGGGTAGCGGGAGAGGAGAGCAGTACTTC
clone_size: few; j_call: TRBJ1-1; d_call: -; v_call: TRBV4-1; cdr3_aa: CASSQDQGAGTEAFF; cdr3_nt: TGCGCCAGCAGCCAGGACCAGGGTGCGGGCACTGAAGCTTTCTTT
clone_size: many; j_call: TRBJ2-1; d_call: TRBD2; v_call: TRBV11-2; cdr3_aa: CASRSGTSGFHNEQFF; cdr3_nt: TGTGCCAGCAGATCCGGGACTAGCGGATTCCACAATGAGCAGTTCTTC
clone_size: few; j_call: TRBJ2-1; d_call: -; v_call: TRBV5-4; cdr3_aa: CASSLMYVRRSYNEQFF; cdr3_nt: TGTGCCAGCAGCTTAATGTATGTACGTCGCTCCTACAATGAGCAGTTCTTC
clone_size: few; j_call: TRBJ1-4; d_call: -; v_call: TRBV19; cdr3_aa: CASSMTGLVNEKLFF; cdr3_nt: TGTGCCAGTAGTATGACAGGCCTCGTCAATGAAAAACTGTTTTTT
clone_size: many; j_call: TRBJ2-5; d_call: -; v_call: TRBV10-3; cdr3_aa: CAISEWGQETQYF; cdr3_nt: TGTGCCATCAGTGAGTGGGGTCAAGAGACCCAGTACTTC
clone_size: many; j_call: TRBJ1-1; d_call: -; v_call: TRBV7-2; cdr3_aa: CASSLVALNTEAFF; cdr3_nt: TGTGCCAGCAGCTTAGTAGCCCTGAACACTGAAGCTTTCTTT
clone_size: -; j_call: TRBJ2-7; d_call: TRBD2; v_call: TRBV4-3; cdr3_aa: CASSLSLAGTYEQYF; cdr3_nt: TGCGCCAGCAGCCTATCCCTAGCGGGGACCTACGAGCAGTACTTC
clone_size: many; j_call: TRBJ1-5; d_call: -; v_call: TRBV12-3/TRBV12-4; cdr3_aa: CASSLTANSNQPQHF; cdr3_nt: TGTGCCAGCAGTTTAACCGCTAATAGCAATCAGCCCCAGCATTTT
clone_size: once; j_call: TRBJ1-1; d_call: -; v_call: TRBV19; cdr3_aa: CASSLRTEMNTEAFF; cdr3_nt: TGTGCCAGTAGTCTAAGAACAGAGATGAACACTGAAGCTTTCTTT
clone_size: -; j_call: TRBJ2-7; d_call: -; v_call: TRBV7-3; cdr3_aa: CASSLTGGLSSYEQYF; cdr3_nt: TGTGCCAGCAGCTTAACGGGGGGTCTGAGCTCCTACGAGCAGTACTTC
clone_size: many; j_call: TRBJ2-1; d_call: TRBD2; v_call: TRBV6-2/TRBV6-3; cdr3_aa: CASSSPQLAVKNEQFF; cdr3_nt: TGTGCCAGCAGTTCGCCTCAACTAGCGGTTAAAAATGAGCAGTTCTTC
clone_size: many; j_call: TRBJ1-1; d_call: -; v_call: TRBV30; cdr3_aa: CAWRIQFGAAFF; cdr3_nt: TGTGCCTGGAGGATTCAGTTTGGCGCGGCTTTCTTT
clone_size: few; j_call: TRBJ1-1; d_call: -; v_call: TRBV10-1; cdr3_aa: CASSEGKGYTEAFF; cdr3_nt: TGCGCCAGCAGTGAAGGGAAGGGCTACACTGAAGCTTTCTTT
clone_size: many; j_call: TRBJ2-2; d_call: -; v_call: TRBV5-6; cdr3_aa: CASSLRGSNTGELFF; cdr3_nt: TGTGCCAGCAGCTTAAGGGGGTCGAACACCGGGGAGCTGTTTTTT